One and the same sample provided the 29 T cell receptor beta chains below, sequenced in a study of blood T cell repertoires in COVID-19. Data came from immunoSEQ multiplex PCR; TCRdb stores just in-frame clones and leaves some out. There are about 160,000 clones in the sample; about 81% occur only once, and around 9.9% lies in the top ten. Sequencing was performed on peripheral blood. The receptors stem from a human donor in a cohort sampled during active COVID-19.

The CDR3 region is CASSAGREQFGYTF. CDR3 coding DNA: TGTGCCAGCAGCGCCGGCAGGGAACAATTCGGCTACACCTTC. This chain uses TRBV2 with TRBJ1-2; D perhaps matches TRBD1 (5 bases). V dropped 6 bases and J dropped 8 bases, with 19 bases sitting between them. Germline V lookup: CDR1 SNHLY, CDR2 FYNNEI. The CDR3 spans 14 residues.

V is TRBV2 and J is TRBJ2-7; the match to TRBD1 covers 9 bases. The CDR3 totals 14 residues. In germline, CDR1 is SNHLY, CDR2 FYNNEI. V was clipped by 5 bases and J by 3 bases; unmatched bases: 5. This chain's CDR3 is CASSTGTGNYEQYF. The CDR3 DNA is TGTGCCAGCAGTACCGGGACAGGGAACTACGAGCAGTACTTC.

This chain connects TRBV4-1 to TRBJ1-1; weak D call: TRBD1 (6 bases). The CDR3 covers 15 residues. The germline gives CDR1 MGHRA, CDR2 YSYEKL. The V and J ends lost 3 bases and 1 base respectively, with 12 bases between them. CDR3 in DNA: TGCGCCAGCAGCCAGCTGGGACATACGAACACTGAAGCTTTCTTT. Its protein is CASSQLGHTNTEAFF.

The gene calls are TRBV7-9 and TRBJ2-2, with 8 bases lining up with TRBD1. The CDR3 is made up of 16 amino acids. Germline CDR1 is SEHNR and CDR2 is FQNEAQ (reference sequence). V was pared by 2 bases and J by 6 bases, with 8 bases of the junction left unmatched. The CDR3 protein is CASSLTGAGGAGELFF. The CDR3 DNA reads as TGTGCCAGCAGCTTAACCGGAGCAGGGGGCGCCGGGGAGCTGTTTTTT.

This clone was seen a few times. The genes are TRBV7-9 and TRBJ2-1, with D perhaps matching TRBD2 (7 bases). CDR1 and CDR2 (germline): SEHNR, FQNEAQ (reference sequence). Deletions cut 0 bases from V and 7 bases from J, with 13 bases between. The CDR3 has 15 residues. The CDR3, as DNA: TGTGCCAGCAGCTTAGCGGCGGGGGCGCGGAATGAGCAGTTCTTC. This codes for CASSLAAGARNEQFF.

The sample holds one count of this clone. The chain links TRBV7-8 to TRBJ1-6; weak D call: TRBD1 (6 bases). Deletions cut 3 bases from V and 7 bases from J, with 13 bases between. The germline V gene has CDR1 SGHVS and CDR2 FQNEAQ. The CDR3 covers 15 residues. This CDR3 is CASSFSGGLNSPLHF. CDR3 nucleotides: TGTGCCAGCAGCTTTTCCGGGGGGCTCAATTCACCCCTCCACTTT.

This rearrangement joins TRBV18 to TRBJ2-2; a weak D match, TRBD1 (6 bases). Trimming removed 6 bases at V and 7 bases at J, with 15 bases between. CDR1 KGHSH and CDR2 LQKENI come from the germline V gene. The CDR3 is 14 amino acids. The chain's CDR3 is CASSYRESVGELFF. CDR3 nucleotide sequence: TGTGCCAGCTCGTACAGGGAAAGCGTCGGGGAGCTGTTTTTT.

This clone appeared once. The chain links TRBV4-1 to TRBJ2-7; 12 bases are a match to TRBD2. CDR1 is MGHRA, CDR2 YSYEKL, per germline. V gave up 2 bases and J gave up 1 base; unmatched junction bases: 6. This CDR3 region has 17 residues. CDR3 nucleotide sequence: TGCGCCAGCAGCCAAACCCTACTAGCGGGAGGTTCCTACGAGCAGTACTTC. Translation: CASSQTLLAGGSYEQYF.

V gene TRBV30 combines with J gene TRBJ2-5, with 11 nucleotides matching TRBD1. J was trimmed by 4 bases and V by 7 bases; bases with no gene match: 5. The CDR3 runs to 13 residues. Germline V gives CDR1 GTSNPN, CDR2 SVGIG (reference sequence). CDR3 protein: CASQGQGGETQYF. CDR3 coding DNA: TGTGCCTCGCAGGGACAGGGGGGAGAGACCCAGTACTTC.

The rearrangement joins TRBV9 to TRBJ2-1, with 10 bases fitting TRBD2. Germline CDR1 reads SGDLS; CDR2 reads YYNGEE. V lost 4 bases and J lost 3; bases outside the gene matches: 7. The CDR3 length is 16 residues. CDR3 in DNA: TGTGCCAGCAGCCCCCTAGCGGGAGAAGGCTACAATGAGCAGTTCTTC. This gives the protein CASSPLAGEGYNEQFF.

The V gene is TRBV25-1, the J gene TRBJ2-6; D remains ambiguous. Trimming took 7 bases from V and 0 from J, leaving 4 bases between them. The CDR3 contains 13 residues. The germline CDR1 and CDR2 sequences are MGHDK and SYGVNS. CDR3 nucleotide sequence: TGTGCCAGCACCCTCTCTGGGGCCAACGTCCTGACTTTC. Its translation: CASTLSGANVLTF.

The chain joins TRBV7-8 to TRBJ2-3; D perhaps matches TRBD2 (5 bases). Trimming removed 2 bases from V and 5 bases from J, with 23 bases in between. This CDR3 has 18 amino acids. The germline CDR1 and CDR2 sequences are SGHVS and FQNEAQ. Written as DNA, the CDR3 is TGTGCCAGCAGCTTAAGGTTCGGGCTAGCTCACAGAAGAGATACGCAGTATTTT. Translation: CASSLRFGLAHRRDTQYF.

The sample holds one count of this clone. J is TRBJ2-5 and V is TRBV24-1; tentatively, D is TRBD2 (5 bases). Trimming took 9 bases from V and 9 from J, leaving 31 bases between them. Germline lookup yields CDR1 KGHDR and CDR2 SFDVKD. The CDR3 contains 17 residues. The CDR3 protein is CATPWFCARSLLGAQYF. The CDR3 DNA is TGTGCCACCCCCTGGTTTTGCGCAAGATCCCTACTCGGGGCCCAGTACTTC.

The chain links TRBV5-1 to TRBJ1-5; 8 bases are a match to TRBD1. CDR3 length: 15 amino acids. Unmatched junction bases numbered 5, after V lost 0 bases and J lost 6 bases. Per germline, CDR1 SGHRS and CDR2 YFSETQ. The CDR3 region is CASSLAAGGGQPQHF. The CDR3 nucleotides read TGCGCCAGCAGCTTGGCCGCAGGGGGCGGTCAGCCCCAGCATTTT.

This chain links TRBV19 with TRBJ1-2, with D possibly TRBD1 on 5 matching bases. CDR1 is LNHDA, CDR2 SQIVND, per germline (reference sequence). The CDR3 covers 13 residues. V lost 2 bases and J lost 2, with 6 bases in between. The CDR3 here is CASSITGNYGYTF. DNA for the CDR3: TGTGCCAGTAGTATAACAGGAAACTATGGCTACACCTTC.

The V gene is TRBV10-3, the J gene TRBJ2-5; 12 bases match TRBD1. In germline, CDR1 is ENHRY, CDR2 SYGVKD. The trim removed 6 bases at V and 4 bases at J, leaving 6 bases unmatched. The CDR3 covers 15 residues. The CDR3 loop is CAISPGTGGLETQYF. CDR3 sequence (DNA): TGTGCCATCAGCCCCGGGACAGGGGGCTTAGAGACCCAGTACTTC.

This clone showed up just once. This chain connects TRBV9 to TRBJ2-3; 9 positions agree with TRBD1. The CDR3 is made up of 16 amino acids. J gave up 1 base and V 3 bases, and 6 bases lay outside the gene matches. Germline V CDR1 and CDR2: SGDLS, YYNGEE. The CDR3 DNA is TGTGCCAGCAGCGAGCGGACAGGGGTCGGCACAGATACGCAGTATTTT. Protein: CASSERTGVGTDTQYF. Full variable domain (outside the CDR3, taken from reference TRBV9 and TRBJ2-3): DSGVTQTPKHLITATGQRVTLRCSPRSGDLSVYWYQQSLDQGLQFLIQYYNGEERAKGNILERFSAQQFPDLHSELNLSSLELGDSALYFCASSERTGVGTDTQYFGPGTRLTVL.

As DNA, the CDR3 is TGTGCCAGCAGGGGGGGACAGGGGGTCAGGGAGACCCAGTACTTC. Protein sequence: CASRGGQGVRETQYF. The rearrangement links TRBV6-5 to TRBJ2-5; 11 nucleotides line up with TRBD1. CDR1 MNHEY and CDR2 SVGAGI come from the germline V gene. Trimming cost V 6 bases and J 5 bases; bases outside gene matches: 8. There are 15 residues in the CDR3.

The chain combines TRBV28 with TRBJ2-3; 7 positions agree with TRBD1. The junction had 9 bases not matched to a gene; V was cut back by 6 bases and J by 6 bases. The length of the CDR3 is 14 residues. Germline V gene lookup returns CDR1 MDHEN and CDR2 SYDVKM. The CDR3 loop reads CASSGEGGADTQYF. As DNA, the CDR3 is TGTGCCAGCAGCGGAGAAGGGGGCGCGGATACGCAGTATTTT.

The genes are TRBV5-1 and TRBJ2-7; 7 bases line up with TRBD2. Trimming at V came to 0 bases and at J to 2 bases, leaving 5 bases not matched to a gene. The CDR3 totals 15 residues. The germline CDR1 and CDR2 sequences are SGHRS and YFSETQ. Here the CDR3 reads CASSLGASGTYEQYF. The CDR3 DNA follows: TGCGCCAGCAGCTTGGGGGCTAGCGGTACCTACGAGCAGTACTTC.

This sequence joins TRBV10-3 and TRBJ2-7, with a weak D call TRBD1 (5 bases). Trimming pared 6 bases from V and 6 bases from J, leaving 18 bases between. Germline CDR1 ENHRY, CDR2 SYGVKD. This CDR3 contains 14 residues. The CDR3 loop is CAISLTDKVGEQYF. CDR3 nucleotides: TGTGCCATCAGCTTGACAGACAAGGTCGGCGAGCAGTACTTC.

V is TRBV10-3 and J is TRBJ2-7; 10 nucleotides line up with TRBD2. Germline trimming cut 8 bases from V and 4 bases from J; bases unmatched to any gene: 5. This CDR3 region has 13 residues. Per the germline V gene, CDR1 is ENHRY and CDR2 is SYGVKD. The DNA of the CDR3 is TGTGCCATCGCTGGGACTAGCGCATACGAGCAGTACTTC. Protein sequence: CAIAGTSAYEQYF.

This chain connects TRBV19 to TRBJ1-5; D is unclear. There are 13 residues in the CDR3. Germline loops: CDR1 LNHDA, CDR2 SQIVND (reference sequence). Trimming shortened V by 3 bases and J by 6 bases, and 9 bases separated the two germline ends. The CDR3 coding sequence is TGTGCCAGTAGTATCAATTTTTTTCAGCCCCAGCATTTT. Amino acid sequence: CASSINFFQPQHF. Based on the CDR3 plus reference TRBV19 and TRBJ1-5, the full variable domain is DGGITQSPKYLFRKEGQNVTLSCEQNLNHDAMYWYRQDPGQGLRLIYYSQIVNDFQKGDIAEGYSVSREKKESFPLTVTSAQKNPTAFYLCASSINFFQPQHFGDGTRLSIL.

This sequence joins TRBV4-3 and TRBJ2-2; D may be TRBD2 (6 bases). This CDR3 is 18 amino acids long. The V and J ends lost 1 base and 4 bases respectively, with 19 bases between them. CDR1 LGHNA and CDR2 YSLEER come from the germline V gene. The CDR3 spells CASSQGRPGGVGTGELFF. In DNA form, the CDR3 reads TGCGCCAGCAGCCAAGGACGTCCTGGCGGGGTGGGCACCGGGGAGCTGTTTTTT.

The genes are TRBV28 and TRBJ2-7; 7 nucleotides line up with TRBD1. The CDR3 contains 14 residues. CDR1 and CDR2 (germline): MDHEN, SYDVKM. Trimming at V came to 7 bases and at J to 0 bases, leaving 6 bases not matched to a gene. CDR3 amino acids: CASTSQGSSYEQYF. The CDR3 coding sequence is TGTGCCAGCACCTCACAGGGGAGCTCCTACGAGCAGTACTTC.

The gene calls are TRBV6-6 and TRBJ2-5; maybe TRBD1 (5 bases). This CDR3 has 13 amino acids. The germline V gene encodes CDR1 MNHNY and CDR2 SVGAGI (reference sequence). The V gene lost 7 bases and the J gene lost 7 bases, with 16 bases spanning the gap. In nucleotides, the CDR3 is TGTGCCAGCACCCCCTCGACAGCGCGGACCCAGTACTTC. It translates to CASTPSTARTQYF.

V and J are TRBV30 and TRBJ2-2, with 7 positions matching TRBD2. The germline V gene has CDR1 GTSNPN and CDR2 SVGIG (reference sequence). J was trimmed by 5 bases and V by 0 bases; bases with no gene match: 6. The CDR3 length is 15 residues. CDR3: CAWSVRWGGTGELFF. CDR3 nucleotides: TGTGCCTGGAGTGTAAGATGGGGGGGGACCGGGGAGCTGTTTTTT.

This chain links TRBV5-4 with TRBJ2-5; 8 bases map to TRBD2. Germline-derived CDR1 and CDR2 are SGHNT and YYREEE (reference sequence). With 0 bases clipped from V and 5 bases from J, the junction kept 6 bases outside the gene matches. The CDR3 sequence is 15 residues long. The CDR3 nucleotides read TGTGCCAGCAGCTTGGCGGGAGGGCGGTCGGAGACCCAGTACTTC. It specifies CASSLAGGRSETQYF.

In this sample, this clone turned up a few times. The J gene is TRBJ2-7, the V gene TRBV28, with 7 bases that match TRBD2. V gave up 7 bases and J gave up 5 bases; unmatched junction bases: 14. In germline, CDR1 is MDHEN, CDR2 SYDVKM. CDR3 length: 15 residues. CDR3 region: CASTPFTGGLDEQYF. The CDR3 coding sequence is TGTGCCAGCACCCCGTTTACGGGGGGATTGGACGAGCAGTACTTC. The variable domain in full, with the rest retrieved from reference TRBV28 and TRBJ2-7, is DVKVTQSSRYLVKRTGEKVFLECVQDMDHENMFWYRQDPGLGLRLIYFSYDVKMKEKGDIPEGYSVSREKKERFSLILESASTNQTSMYLCASTPFTGGLDEQYFGPGTRLTVT.